Listed here are 12 T cell receptor beta chains from one sample, sequenced in a study of T cell repertoires in cytomegalovirus infection. MiXCR, run by TCRdb on the reads, gives a single entry per CDR3 protein. This table has roughly 720,000 distinct CDR3 sequences, roughly 35% appearing once. Sequenced input: PBMCs. These receptor sequences come from a human donor in good health (CMV status not recorded). Some clones in this sample may be carry-over from other donors' samples.

This clonotype was counted between two and nine times. This sequence joins TRBV5-5 and TRBJ2-3, with D perhaps matching TRBD1 (6 bases). The CDR3 has 18 residues. Trimming removed 0 bases from V and 1 base from J, with 18 bases in between. Germline V gives CDR1 SGHKS, CDR2 YYEKEE (reference sequence). The CDR3 protein is CASSLGRRAGAGTDTQYF. Here the CDR3 DNA reads TGTGCCAGCAGCTTGGGCCGGAGAGCAGGGGCCGGCACAGATACGCAGTATTTT.

This chain uses TRBV28 with TRBJ2-4, with TRBD1 matching over 9 bases. Trimming at V came to 5 bases and at J to 7 bases, leaving 9 bases not matched to a gene. CDR1 and CDR2 (germline): MDHEN, SYDVKM. The CDR3 sequence is 15 residues long. This CDR3 reads CASSLMGDRVNIQYF. The CDR3 DNA sequence: TGTGCCAGCAGTCTCATGGGGGACAGGGTTAACATTCAGTACTTC.

CDR3 sequence (DNA): TGTGCCAGCCAACGAGGGGAGGGGGATGAAAAACTGTTTTTT. As protein: CASQRGEGDEKLFF. The chain joins TRBV2 to TRBJ1-4; tentatively, D is TRBD1 (6 bases). With 8 bases removed from V and 6 bases from J, the gap between germline ends came to 16 bases. Germline CDR1 and CDR2: SNHLY and FYNNEI. CDR3 size: 14 residues.

This chain uses TRBV10-3 with TRBJ1-2, with D possibly matching TRBD1 (5 bases). CDR3 length: 17 amino acids. V lost 2 bases and J 1 base, leaving 17 bases between the germline ends. The V gene's germline CDR1 is ENHRY and CDR2 SYGVKD. CDR3 sequence (DNA): TGTGCCATCAGTGAGCGACAGAACAGCGCCTATAACTATGGCTACACCTTC. It encodes CAISERQNSAYNYGYTF.

V and J are TRBV4-3 and TRBJ1-2, with D possibly TRBD1 on 6 matching bases. Germline CDR1 is LGHNA and CDR2 is YSLEER. The length of the CDR3 is 13 residues. The V end lost 3 bases, the J end lost 8 bases, and 13 bases lay between the germline ends. The CDR3 here is CASSQGGGEGYTF. The CDR3, as DNA: TGCGCCAGCAGCCAGGGAGGGGGAGAAGGCTACACCTTC.

For the CDR3, the DNA is TGTGCCAGCAGGAAACTAGCGGGAGTTTTCACCGGGGAGCTGTTTTTT. This encodes CASRKLAGVFTGELFF. The gene calls are TRBV7-2 and TRBJ2-2; 11 nucleotides match TRBD2. After removal of 6 bases from V and 4 bases from J, the junction contained 7 bases not matched to a gene. The length of the CDR3 is 16 residues. The germline CDR1 and CDR2 sequences are SGHTA and FQGNSA.

This clonotype was counted only a few times. J is TRBJ2-7 and V is TRBV7-9; 13 nucleotides line up with TRBD2. Germline V gives CDR1 SEHNR, CDR2 FQNEAQ (reference sequence). With V trimmed by 4 bases and J by 3 bases, 6 bases remained unmatched. This CDR3 comprises 16 residues. CDR3 DNA sequence: TGTGCCAGCAGCTCGGGGACTAGCGGGATGGACTACGAGCAGTACTTC. Protein: CASSSGTSGMDYEQYF.

The CDR3: CSAGTVQETQYF. In DNA form, the CDR3 reads TGCAGTGCTGGGACAGTCCAAGAGACCCAGTACTTC. V is TRBV20-1 and J is TRBJ2-5, with 7 positions matching TRBD1. Losses at the gene ends were 5 bases for V and 1 base for J; bases not matched to a gene: 1. CDR3 length: 12 amino acids. Germline-derived CDR1 and CDR2 are DFQATT and SNEGSKA (reference sequence).

The rearrangement links TRBV12-3 or TRBV12-4 to TRBJ2-3; no clear D gene. CDR3 length equals 15 residues. Between the trimmed V and J ends, which lost 3 bases and 0 bases, there was a span of 10 bases. The CDR3 DNA reads as TGTGCCAGCAGTTTCGACACTTCTAGCACAGATACGCAGTATTTT. Translated: CASSFDTSSTDTQYF.

This clonotype was seen more than once but under ten times. The chain joins TRBV5-1 to TRBJ1-4, with 10 nucleotides matching TRBD1. The CDR3 is made up of 16 amino acids. Germline trimming cut 5 bases from V and 5 bases from J; bases unmatched to any gene: 9. Germline V gene lookup returns CDR1 SGHRS and CDR2 YFSETQ. Written as DNA, the CDR3 is TGCGCCAGCAGTCGTGGGACAGGGGAGGGGAATGAAAAACTGTTTTTT. It is translated as CASSRGTGEGNEKLFF. The full variable domain, its missing parts supplied by reference TRBV5-1 and TRBJ1-4, is KAGVTQTPRYLIKTRGQQVTLSCSPISGHRSVSWYQQTPGQGLQFLFEYFSETQRNKGNFPGRFSGRQFSNSRSEMNVSTLELGDSALYLCASSRGTGEGNEKLFFGSGTQLSVL.

The chain carries TRBV14 and TRBJ2-5, with 7 positions matching TRBD1. Germline loops: CDR1 SGHDN, CDR2 FVKESK. V shed 5 bases and J 5 bases; nucleotides not matched to a gene: 17. The CDR3 sequence is 17 residues long. For the CDR3, the DNA is TGTGCCAGCAGCAGGAGGTGGGGACAGCAAGGACACGAGACCCAGTACTTC. It is translated as CASSRRWGQQGHETQYF.

As for this clonotype: One end of the junction fails to match germline, which may point to a read error. The chain recombines TRBV19 with TRBJ2-1; no clear D gene. Germline CDR1 and CDR2: LNHDA and SQIVND (reference sequence). The CDR3 contains 15 residues. CDR3 sequence (DNA): TGTGCCATTAGTATAGCCGATTTGTACGACAATGAGCCGTTCTTC. Amino acids: CAISIADLYDNEPFF.